These 6 T cell receptor beta chains were sequenced from one sample in a study of response to subunit inactivated influenza vaccine. TCRdb recomputed calls from the RT-PCR reads with MiXCR, one row per CDR3 protein. Here the sample spans approximately 490,000 distinct CDR3 sequences, 7.2% being singletons. The sample in question was PBMCs from blood, obtained less than 30 months after vaccination. The receptors derive from a man aged 50 to 69 who received an inactivated influenza vaccine.

This clonotype was seen at least ten times. V usage is TRBV11-2 and J usage is TRBJ2-3; no firm D call. This CDR3 is 16 amino acids long. V dropped 1 base and J dropped 2 bases, with 13 bases sitting between them. The germline gives CDR1 SGHAT, CDR2 FQNNGV. For the CDR3, the DNA is TGTGCCAGCAGCTTAGTCTTGGGGTCCGCCACAGATACGCAGTATTTT. Encoded protein: CASSLVLGSATDTQYF.

The CDR3 spells CSVGMGGNTIYF. CDR3 DNA: TGCAGCGTGGGAATGGGTGGAAACACCATATATTTT. The V call is TRBV29-1, the J call TRBJ1-3, with no clear D. Germline loops: CDR1 SQVTM, CDR2 ANQGSEA. This CDR3 spans 12 amino acids. V lost 6 bases to trimming and J lost 3 bases, with 9 bases between them.

The J gene is TRBJ1-2, the V gene TRBV30; tentatively, D is TRBD1 (5 bases). The germline CDR1 and CDR2 sequences are GTSNPN and SVGIG (reference sequence). This CDR3 is built from 10 residues. V lost 7 bases, J lost 3 bases, and 6 bases lay in between. CDR3 sequence: CASTDYGYTF. Here the CDR3 DNA reads TGTGCCTCGACAGACTATGGCTACACCTTC.

This clonotype was recorded a few times. The rearrangement uses TRBV2 and TRBJ2-1; TRBD2 matches at 7 bases. The V segment lost 5 bases and the J segment 3 bases; nucleotides outside the gene matches: 7. The germline V gene encodes CDR1 SNHLY and CDR2 FYNNEI. CDR3 size: 15 residues. CDR3 in amino acids: CASSSEAGSYNEQFF. As DNA, the CDR3 is TGTGCCAGCAGTTCGGAAGCGGGAAGCTACAATGAGCAGTTCTTC.

This clonotype was observed a few times. V usage is TRBV29-1 and J usage is TRBJ1-1; D perhaps matches TRBD1 (6 bases). This CDR3 contains 15 residues. The V end lost 7 bases, the J end lost 4 bases, and 22 bases lay between the germline ends. The germline V gene encodes CDR1 SQVTM and CDR2 ANQGSEA. The CDR3 loop reads CSADAQGREATEAFF. CDR3 DNA: TGCAGCGCCGATGCACAGGGCAGGGAGGCCACTGAAGCTTTCTTT.

This chain joins TRBV29-1 and TRBJ2-1; 8 bases match TRBD2. J lost 6 bases, V lost 5 bases, and 15 bases had no gene match. The CDR3 extends over 16 amino acids. Germline loops: CDR1 SQVTM, CDR2 ANQGSEA. CDR3 nucleotide sequence: TGCAGCGTTCGAAGAGGGAAGGTAGCGGGAATCAATGAGCAGTTCTTC. As protein: CSVRRGKVAGINEQFF.